One and the same sample provided the 5 T cell receptor beta chains below, sequenced in a study of blood T cell repertoires in COVID-19. Sequenced by immunoSEQ multiplex PCR; TCRdb stores in-frame clones only, minus some. The data show 200,000 or so clones, roughly four fifths seen once. The sample taken for sequencing was peripheral blood. Every receptor here comes from a man aged 25 to 40 with active or convalescent COVID-19.

The rearrangement joins TRBV6-5 to TRBJ2-7; 11 positions match TRBD2. Per germline, CDR1 MNHEY and CDR2 SVGAGI. With 6 bases clipped from V and 0 bases from J, the junction kept 4 bases outside the gene matches. CDR3 size: 15 residues. The CDR3 sequence: CASRFLAGGSYEQYF. In DNA form, the CDR3 reads TGTGCCAGCAGATTCCTAGCGGGAGGCTCCTACGAGCAGTACTTC.

This chain connects TRBV5-1 to TRBJ1-1, with D maybe TRBD1 (5 bases). CDR1 SGHRS and CDR2 YFSETQ come from the germline V gene. Trimming stripped 0 bases from V and 4 bases from J, with 10 bases between. The CDR3 is 14 residues long. The CDR3 DNA sequence: TGCGCCAGCAGCTTGGCCTCGGGGGGCACTGAAGCTTTCTTT. Protein: CASSLASGGTEAFF.

The chain joins TRBV5-6 to TRBJ2-5, with 7 bases fitting TRBD1. V lost 6 bases, J lost 5 bases, and 13 bases stayed unmatched. This CDR3 has 15 residues. In germline, CDR1 is SGHDT, CDR2 YYEEEE. CDR3 sequence reads: CASTDRVPHMETQYF. The CDR3 nucleotides read TGTGCCAGCACCGACAGGGTCCCCCACATGGAGACCCAGTACTTC.

This clone has only one observation. The V and J genes are TRBV5-8 and TRBJ1-1; unclear D gene. CDR1 SGHTS and CDR2 YDEGEE come from the germline V gene. The ends were cut back, 6 bases at V and 1 base at J, with 10 bases in the middle. The CDR3 loop spans 13 amino acids. CDR3 loop: CASTQQENTEAFF. CDR3 coding DNA: TGTGCCAGCACCCAACAAGAGAACACTGAAGCTTTCTTT.

The gene calls are TRBV28 and TRBJ2-7; D perhaps matches TRBD1 (5 bases). V dropped 3 bases and J dropped 4 bases, with 13 bases sitting between them. This CDR3 is 14 amino acids long. Looked up from germline, CDR1 is MDHEN and CDR2 is SYDVKM. The CDR3 sequence: CASSFPRVPYEQYF. The CDR3 region has the DNA TGTGCCAGCAGTTTCCCCAGGGTCCCGTACGAGCAGTACTTC. Looking up the rest from reference TRBV28 and TRBJ2-7 gives the full variable domain: DVKVTQSSRYLVKRTGEKVFLECVQDMDHENMFWYRQDPGLGLRLIYFSYDVKMKEKGDIPEGYSVSREKKERFSLILESASTNQTSMYLCASSFPRVPYEQYFGPGTRLTVT.